A selection of T cell receptor beta chains follows, all from one sample in a study of CD8+ T cells in alopecia areata. The protocol was immunoSEQ multiplex PCR, while the TCRdb copy is restricted to in-frame clones and leaves out a portion. The table lists around 140,000 clones, around 47% of them singletons. The sample was CD4+ T cells sorted from blood. All receptors derive from a human donor with alopecia areata. Both conserved end residues are part of each CDR3. Fields, in order: J gene, V gene, clone size, D gene, CDR3 DNA, CDR3 protein. The D gene is left open where the match is weak. Size is omitted from some rows. Given values are once, few, many or a class for expanded clones.

j_gene: TRBJ1-2
v_gene: TRBV28
abundance: once
d_gene: .
CDR3nt: TGTGCCACCACCCCCCGACCAGGCTGGGGCTACACCTTC
CDR3aa: CATTPRPGWGYTF

j_gene: TRBJ2-6
v_gene: TRBV28
abundance: .
d_gene: TRBD1
CDR3nt: TGTGCCAGCAGTCAAGGCCTGGTACCTTGGGACAGGGACTTTGGCGGGGCCAACGTCCTGACTTTC
CDR3aa: CASSQGLVPWDRDFGGANVLTF

j_gene: TRBJ1-5
v_gene: TRBV7-9
abundance: .
d_gene: .
CDR3nt: TGTGCCAGCAGCCTCCGTGGGGATCAGCCCCAGCATTTT
CDR3aa: CASSLRGDQPQHF

j_gene: TRBJ1-5
v_gene: TRBV19
abundance: .
d_gene: TRBD1
CDR3nt: TGTGCCAGTAGTGCCCGATACAGGGGAGTGGATCAGCCCCAGCATTTT
CDR3aa: CASSARYRGVDQPQHF

j_gene: TRBJ1-2
v_gene: TRBV9
abundance: .
d_gene: .
CDR3nt: TGTGCCAGCAGCGAACAGGGAGGACTCTATGGCTACACCTTC
CDR3aa: CASSEQGGLYGYTF

j_gene: TRBJ2-5
v_gene: TRBV18
abundance: .
d_gene: .
CDR3nt: TGTGCCAGCTCACCAGGAGAGACCCAGTACTTC
CDR3aa: CASSPGETQYF

j_gene: TRBJ1-5
v_gene: TRBV28
abundance: few
d_gene: TRBD1
CDR3nt: TGTGCCAGCAGTAGACAGGGGGCAGGTCAGCCCCAGCATTTT
CDR3aa: CASSRQGAGQPQHF

j_gene: TRBJ1-4
v_gene: TRBV9
abundance: .
d_gene: .
CDR3nt: TGTGCCAGCAGCTTGGGTGCAACTAATGAAAAACTGTTTTTT
CDR3aa: CASSLGATNEKLFF

j_gene: TRBJ2-7
v_gene: TRBV13
abundance: .
d_gene: .
CDR3nt: TGTGCCAGCAGCAAGGACGGTTTCGAGCAGTACTTC
CDR3aa: CASSKDGFEQYF

j_gene: TRBJ1-1
v_gene: TRBV29-1
abundance: .
d_gene: .
CDR3nt: TGCAGCGCTGACCCAGGGCGGACTGAAGCTTTCTTT
CDR3aa: CSADPGRTEAFF

j_gene: TRBJ2-5
v_gene: TRBV29-1
abundance: .
d_gene: TRBD2
CDR3nt: TGCAGCGTTGTTTGGAATAGCGGGAGTCAAGAGACCCAGTACTTC
CDR3aa: CSVVWNSGSQETQYF

j_gene: TRBJ1-5
v_gene: TRBV30
abundance: few
d_gene: .
CDR3nt: TGTGCCTGGAGTGTAGCGACCTATCTGGGGGCCCAGCATTTT
CDR3aa: CAWSVATYLGAQHF

j_gene: TRBJ2-3
v_gene: TRBV5-1
abundance: .
d_gene: TRBD2
CDR3nt: TGCGCCAGCAGCTTGACTAGCGGGAGTTCAGATACGCAGTATTTT
CDR3aa: CASSLTSGSSDTQYF

j_gene: TRBJ2-2
v_gene: TRBV19
abundance: .
d_gene: .
CDR3nt: TGTGCCAGTAGTCCCTCGAGAAACACCGGGGAGCTGTTTTTT
CDR3aa: CASSPSRNTGELFF

j_gene: TRBJ1-2
v_gene: TRBV29-1
abundance: few
d_gene: .
CDR3nt: TGCAGCGTTGTATCCGGGGTGCGGGGCTACACCTTC
CDR3aa: CSVVSGVRGYTF

j_gene: TRBJ2-3
v_gene: TRBV28
abundance: .
d_gene: TRBD2
CDR3nt: TGTGCCAGCAGTTTTGCGGGAGTTCCAGATACGCAGTATTTT
CDR3aa: CASSFAGVPDTQYF

j_gene: TRBJ1-1
v_gene: TRBV5-1
abundance: .
d_gene: .
CDR3nt: TGCGCCAGCAGCGGCAGGGGCGAGAGCACTGAAGCTTTCTTT
CDR3aa: CASSGRGESTEAFF

j_gene: TRBJ2-5
v_gene: TRBV10-3
abundance: .
d_gene: .
CDR3nt: TGTGCCATCAGTGAGTCGAAGATCGGAGCGGAGACCCAGTACTTC
CDR3aa: CAISESKIGAETQYF

j_gene: TRBJ1-1
v_gene: TRBV27
abundance: .
d_gene: TRBD1
CDR3nt: TGTGCCAGCAGTCAAGGGACAGGTTATAACACTGAAGCTTTCTTT
CDR3aa: CASSQGTGYNTEAFF

j_gene: TRBJ1-1
v_gene: TRBV29-1
abundance: .
d_gene: TRBD1
CDR3nt: TGCAGCGTTGATCTTACAGGGGGGTACACTGAAGCTTTCTTT
CDR3aa: CSVDLTGGYTEAFF

j_gene: TRBJ2-2
v_gene: TRBV7-2
abundance: few
d_gene: TRBD1
CDR3nt: TGTGCCAGCAGCTTCCTTGGCAGGGGGCTCACCGGGGAGCTGTTTTTT
CDR3aa: CASSFLGRGLTGELFF

j_gene: TRBJ2-5
v_gene: TRBV5-6
abundance: .
d_gene: TRBD2
CDR3nt: TGTGCCAGCAGCTTGTATACCGCGGGAGGTGTGGAGACCCAGTACTTC
CDR3aa: CASSLYTAGGVETQYF

j_gene: TRBJ2-7
v_gene: TRBV5-1
abundance: .
d_gene: TRBD1
CDR3nt: TGCGCCAGCAGCCCCGGGGACAGGGGTATAGAGTACTTC
CDR3aa: CASSPGDRGIEYF

j_gene: TRBJ2-7
v_gene: TRBV29-1
abundance: .
d_gene: TRBD2
CDR3nt: TGCAGCGTCCAAGCGGGGAGGGTCCCGAATGGGAGGGAGCAGTACTTC
CDR3aa: CSVQAGRVPNGREQYF

j_gene: TRBJ2-3
v_gene: TRBV18
abundance: few
d_gene: .
CDR3nt: TGTGCCAGCTCACGACAGGGAGGTAGTACAGATACGCAGTATTTT
CDR3aa: CASSRQGGSTDTQYF

j_gene: TRBJ2-1
v_gene: TRBV10-3
abundance: .
d_gene: .
CDR3nt: TGTGCCAGTAATAGCTACAATGAGCAGTTCTTC
CDR3aa: CASNSYNEQFF

j_gene: TRBJ2-1
v_gene: TRBV9
abundance: .
d_gene: .
CDR3nt: TGTGCCAGCAGCGTAGATCCCAGGAGTTACAATGAGCAGTTCTTC
CDR3aa: CASSVDPRSYNEQFF

j_gene: TRBJ2-7
v_gene: TRBV29-1
abundance: .
d_gene: .
CDR3nt: TGCAGCGTTCGTGTCCGGCAGGACGCCTACGAGCAGTACTTC
CDR3aa: CSVRVRQDAYEQYF

j_gene: TRBJ2-7
v_gene: TRBV29-1
abundance: few
d_gene: .
CDR3nt: TGCAGCGTATCGGGACGGAACTATTACGAGCAGTACTTC
CDR3aa: CSVSGRNYYEQYF

j_gene: TRBJ1-2
v_gene: TRBV27
abundance: few
d_gene: .
CDR3nt: TGTGCCAGCAGTGACTACTATGGCTACACCTTC
CDR3aa: CASSDYYGYTF

j_gene: TRBJ1-1
v_gene: TRBV29-1
abundance: .
d_gene: .
CDR3nt: TGCAGCGGGGCGTGGGGGAACACTGAAGCTTTCTTT
CDR3aa: CSGAWGNTEAFF

j_gene: TRBJ2-5
v_gene: TRBV7-7
abundance: .
d_gene: .
CDR3nt: TGTGCTAGCAGCTCACCGTGGGTTCGTCTAGACCCTCAGGAGACCCAGTACTTC
CDR3aa: CASSSPWVRLDPQETQYF

j_gene: TRBJ1-5
v_gene: TRBV19
abundance: .
d_gene: .
CDR3nt: TGTGCCAGTAGTATGGCCAGGGAGCAGCCCCAGCATTTT
CDR3aa: CASSMAREQPQHF

j_gene: TRBJ2-7
v_gene: TRBV5-1
abundance: .
d_gene: .
CDR3nt: TGTGCCAGCAGCTTGGCCTCCACTTCCTACGAGCAGTACTTC
CDR3aa: CASSLASTSYEQYF

j_gene: TRBJ2-3
v_gene: TRBV7-2
abundance: .
d_gene: TRBD2
CDR3nt: TGTGCCAGCAGCAGAGCGGGAGGGGATACGCAGTATTTT
CDR3aa: CASSRAGGDTQYF

j_gene: TRBJ2-1
v_gene: TRBV2
abundance: .
d_gene: .
CDR3nt: TGTGCCAGCATTCAGGACCTCTCCTACAATGAGCAGTTCTTC
CDR3aa: CASIQDLSYNEQFF

j_gene: TRBJ2-4
v_gene: TRBV6-5
abundance: .
d_gene: TRBD2
CDR3nt: TGTGCCAGCAGTTACACCGGGACTAGCGGCAAAAACATTCAGTACTTC
CDR3aa: CASSYTGTSGKNIQYF

j_gene: TRBJ2-4
v_gene: TRBV28
abundance: few
d_gene: .
CDR3nt: TGTGCCAGCAATGATAATAGCAGGAACATTCAGTACTTC
CDR3aa: CASNDNSRNIQYF

j_gene: TRBJ2-7
v_gene: TRBV29-1
abundance: .
d_gene: .
CDR3nt: TGCAGCGTTATACGGGAGAGATACGAGCAGTACTTC
CDR3aa: CSVIRERYEQYF

j_gene: TRBJ2-5
v_gene: TRBV29-1
abundance: .
d_gene: TRBD2
CDR3nt: TGCATCGTGCGGGAGAGGGCGGGGACCCAGTACTTC
CDR3aa: CIVRERAGTQYF

j_gene: TRBJ1-1
v_gene: TRBV5-1
abundance: few
d_gene: TRBD1
CDR3nt: TGCGCCAGCAGCTTGAGGGACAGTGAAGCTTTCTTT
CDR3aa: CASSLRDSEAFF

j_gene: TRBJ2-1
v_gene: TRBV6-5
abundance: .
d_gene: .
CDR3nt: TGTGCCAGCAGTTACTCCCCTAGTAGGCTCCAGTTCTTC
CDR3aa: CASSYSPSRLQFF

j_gene: TRBJ2-3
v_gene: TRBV7-9
abundance: .
d_gene: TRBD2
CDR3nt: TGTGCCAGCAGCTTAGGTCCTAGCGGGAGCGTAGATACGCAGTATTTT
CDR3aa: CASSLGPSGSVDTQYF

j_gene: TRBJ1-1
v_gene: TRBV28
abundance: few
d_gene: .
CDR3nt: TGTGCCAGCAGTTTACTGGACACTGAAGCTTTCTTT
CDR3aa: CASSLLDTEAFF